A selection of T cell receptor beta chains follows, all from one sample in a study of CD4 T cells in relation to SARS-CoV-2 and coronaviruses. Measured with immunoSEQ multiplex PCR; TCRdb has only the in-frame clones, and not every one. This sample has 68,000 or so clones, with 85% to 95% found just once. The specimen sequenced was naive CD4+ T cells from PBMCs. The receptors stem from a human donor in good health. Each CDR3 is given with its conserved first and last residue. D genes are given only for firm matches. Clone size is shown for a subset of rows, as once, few, many or a class of expanded clone.

length	V	D	J	size	DNA	CDR3
14	TRBV3-1/TRBV3-2	.	TRBJ2-6	.	TGTGCCAGCAGCCCCTACCTTGGGGCCAACGTCCTGACTTTC	CASSPYLGANVLTF
17	TRBV5-1	TRBD2	TRBJ2-1	.	TGCGCCAGCAGCCCCGACGGACTAGCGGGAGGTGGAAATGAGCAGTTCTTC	CASSPDGLAGGGNEQFF
14	TRBV24-1	.	TRBJ2-1	once	TGTGCCACCAGTCGGAGTCGGGATTCGTATGAGCAGTTCTTC	CATSRSRDSYEQFF
15	TRBV2	.	TRBJ2-2	.	TGTGCCAGCAGTGAAGAAGGGGGGGGCACCGGGGAGCTGTTTTTT	CASSEEGGGTGELFF
16	TRBV9	TRBD2	TRBJ2-2	.	TGTGCCAGCAGCGTAGGAGTAGCGGGGTTCACCGGGGAGCTGTTTTTT	CASSVGVAGFTGELFF
12	TRBV2	.	TRBJ2-1	.	TGTGCCAGCAGTCGTACCGACAATGAGCAGTTCTTC	CASSRTDNEQFF
13	TRBV27	.	TRBJ2-3	once	TGTGCCAGCAAGCCCCCTGTAGCGTTGACGCAGTATTTT	CASKPPVALTQYF
17	TRBV28	.	TRBJ2-1	.	TGTGCCAGCAGTTTATGGCAGGGTTCGGGCTCCTACAATGAGCAGTTCTTC	CASSLWQGSGSYNEQFF
14	TRBV2	.	TRBJ2-5	.	TGTGCCAGCAGCGGCGGACAGCCTCAAGAGACCCAGTACTTC	CASSGGQPQETQYF
15	TRBV18	TRBD1	TRBJ2-3	.	TGTGCCAGCTCAGCTACCGGGACAGCCACAGATACGCAGTATTTT	CASSATGTATDTQYF
13	TRBV12-3/TRBV12-4	.	TRBJ1-2	.	TGTGCCCTCAGACCCCCGAATAACTATGGCTACACCTTC	CALRPPNNYGYTF
20	TRBV9	TRBD2	TRBJ2-2	.	TGTGCCAGCAGCCCAGCCCCCGGCGCTAGCGGGGGGTCGAACACCGGGGAGCTGTTTTTT	CASSPAPGASGGSNTGELFF
13	TRBV10-3	.	TRBJ1-3	.	TGTGCCATCAGTGAAATTCCTGGAAACACCATATATTTT	CAISEIPGNTIYF
12	TRBV2	.	TRBJ2-7	once	TGTGCCAGCAGTGAGGGTTGGCTCGAGCAGTACTTC	CASSEGWLEQYF
17	TRBV4-1	.	TRBJ1-5	.	TGCGCCAGCAGCTTGATGGGACCTCAGGATAGCAATCAGCCCCAGCATTTT	CASSLMGPQDSNQPQHF
13	TRBV12-3/TRBV12-4	.	TRBJ1-5	.	TGTGCCAGCAGCCCGAACAGGGAACAGCCCCAGCATTTT	CASSPNREQPQHF
13	TRBV5-1	.	TRBJ2-5	.	TGCGCCAGCAGCGGGATCAACCAAGAGACCCAGTACTTC	CASSGINQETQYF
14	TRBV10-1	.	TRBJ2-1	.	TGCGCCAGCAGTGAGTCGCCTAGCGTGGATGAGCAGTTCTTC	CASSESPSVDEQFF
16	TRBV18	TRBD1	TRBJ2-7	.	TGTGCCAGCTCACCACAGGGGGCCAGCGGTTCCTACGAGCAGTACTTC	CASSPQGASGSYEQYF
14	TRBV27	TRBD1	TRBJ2-7	.	TGTGCCAGCAGCTCTCTCGGACAGGCCTACGAGCAGTACTTC	CASSSLGQAYEQYF
14	TRBV5-1	.	TRBJ2-1	.	TGCGCCAGCAGCTACCTAATCGCAGAGGATGAGCAGTTCTTC	CASSYLIAEDEQFF
14	TRBV14	.	TRBJ1-1	.	TGTGCCAGCAGCCCTCAAGTGGTGAACACTGAAGCTTTCTTT	CASSPQVVNTEAFF
20	TRBV28	TRBD2	TRBJ2-4	.	TGTGCCAGCAGCCCGGCAAAAGGACTAGCGGGGCCACTAGCCAAAAACATTCAGTACTTC	CASSPAKGLAGPLAKNIQYF
13	TRBV6-5	.	TRBJ1-1	once	TGTGCCAGCAGTTACGGGCGGGACACTGAAGCTTTCTTT	CASSYGRDTEAFF
15	TRBV2	.	TRBJ1-1	.	TGTGCCAGCAGTGAACAGAACCTCATGAACACTGAAGCTTTCTTT	CASSEQNLMNTEAFF
15	TRBV5-1	TRBD1	TRBJ1-4	.	TGCGCCAGCAGCTTGACCGGGACAGGGAATGAAAAACTGTTTTTT	CASSLTGTGNEKLFF
13	TRBV5-4	.	TRBJ1-6	.	TGTGCCAGCAGCCGGGAGAATAATTCACCCCTCCACTTT	CASSRENNSPLHF
14	TRBV11-3	.	TRBJ2-2	.	TGTGCCAGCAGCTTGATCAGGGGTACCGGGGAGCTGTTTTTT	CASSLIRGTGELFF
15	TRBV7-2	TRBD2	TRBJ2-3	.	TGTGCCAGCAGCTCGACTAGCGGGATTGTCGATACGCAGTATTTT	CASSSTSGIVDTQYF
16	TRBV5-4	.	TRBJ1-3	.	TGTGCCAGCAGCTTGGATGGACACCTCTCTGGAAACACCATATATTTT	CASSLDGHLSGNTIYF
13	TRBV12-5	.	TRBJ1-6	.	TGTGCTAGTGGTTTGGAAGATGGTTCACCCCTCCACTTT	CASGLEDGSPLHF
16	TRBV6-2/TRBV6-3	.	TRBJ1-6	few	TGTGCCAGCAGTTACCGCGACACCCGCATAAGTTCACCCCTCCACTTT	CASSYRDTRISSPLHF
13	TRBV30	.	TRBJ1-1	.	TGTGCCTGGAGTGAGATGTTGAACACTGAAGCTTTCTTC	CAWSEMLNTEAFF
16	TRBV7-8	.	TRBJ1-4	.	TGTGCCAGCAGCCCGGTGGATCGTGCAACTAATGAAAAACTGTTTTTT	CASSPVDRATNEKLFF
14	TRBV18	TRBD2	TRBJ2-1	once	TGTGCCAGCTCACCTACTAGCGGGAGGAATGAGCAGTTCTTC	CASSPTSGRNEQFF
16	TRBV4-1	.	TRBJ2-2	.	TGCGCCAGCAGCCAAGATTCGCAGGGCAGGTACGGGGAGCTGTTTTTT	CASSQDSQGRYGELFF
14	TRBV5-1	.	TRBJ1-1	few	TGCGCCAGCAGCTTGGACAGGGCTAACACTGAAGCTTTCTTT	CASSLDRANTEAFF
16	TRBV24-1	TRBD2	TRBJ2-1	.	TGTGCCACCAGTGATCCGGGGGGGAGGGGGAGGAATGAGCAGTTCTTC	CATSDPGGRGRNEQFF
14	TRBV11-2	.	TRBJ1-6	.	TGTGCCAGCAGCTTAGCAGCGGGGGATTCACCCCTCCACTTT	CASSLAAGDSPLHF
13	TRBV3-1/TRBV3-2	.	TRBJ1-5	.	TGTGCCAGCAGCGGGGGGAGCAATCAGCCCCAGCATTTT	CASSGGSNQPQHF
12	TRBV7-2	.	TRBJ1-1	.	TGTGCCAGCATCCTGTGGGGCTCTGAAGCTTTCTTT	CASILWGSEAFF
15	TRBV18	.	TRBJ1-2	.	TGTGCCAGCTCACCAGCGACGGGGGGAGGCTATGGCTACACCTTC	CASSPATGGGYGYTF
17	TRBV7-2	TRBD2	TRBJ2-1	.	TGTGCCAGCAGCTTAGTAGTTCTAGCGGGAAGTCTCAATGAGCAGTTCTTC	CASSLVVLAGSLNEQFF
12	TRBV21-1	.	TRBJ2-5	.	TGTGCCAGCAGCGTCCAAAAAGAGACCCAGTACTTC	CASSVQKETQYF
12	TRBV10-3	.	TRBJ2-1	.	TGTGCCATCAGCGGGGCAAGCAATGAGCAGTTCTTC	CAISGASNEQFF
13	TRBV5-1	TRBD1	TRBJ2-7	once	TGCGCCAGCAGCTCGGGACAGACCTACGAGCAGTACTTC	CASSSGQTYEQYF
16	TRBV7-9	TRBD2	TRBJ2-1	.	TGTGCCAGCAGCTCCGGCGGGGGGGCCGACTACAATGAGCAGTTCTTC	CASSSGGGADYNEQFF
15	TRBV5-1	TRBD1	TRBJ2-5	.	TGCGCCAGCAGCTTGGCAGGGGACAGGGGGGAGACCCAGTACTTC	CASSLAGDRGETQYF
16	TRBV27	.	TRBJ2-4	once	TGTGCCAGCAGTTTAAAGTTAGAAGCTGCCAAAAACATTCAGTACTTC	CASSLKLEAAKNIQYF
15	TRBV19	.	TRBJ1-5	.	TGTGCCAGCACCTGGGGACGGAGGGATAATCAGCCCCAGCATTTT	CASTWGRRDNQPQHF
17	TRBV24-1	TRBD2	TRBJ2-3	.	TGTGCCACCAGTGATAGGTGGGGTAGCGGGAGGTCAGATACGCAGTATTTT	CATSDRWGSGRSDTQYF
16	TRBV28	.	TRBJ2-7	.	TGTGCCAGCAGTTTAAGCGATCCGGGGGCGGCGTACGAGCAGTACTTC	CASSLSDPGAAYEQYF
15	TRBV30	.	TRBJ1-5	.	TGTGCCTGGAGCCCTCAGGGGAGCCGGGCTCAGCCCCAGCATTTT	CAWSPQGSRAQPQHF
14	TRBV18	.	TRBJ2-7	once	TGTGCCAGCTCACTCAGACAGGACTCCTACGAGCAGTACTTC	CASSLRQDSYEQYF